This paragraph covers one TCR beta chain sequence. Its antigen remains unknown. This entry is derived from a study of T cell responses to AZD1222 COVID-19 vaccine. Study details: Pooling was applied to second doses at about 4 or about 12 weeks. Study-wide findings and caveats: Of the AZD1222 recipients, only 5 or 6 were seropositive at baseline.

V dropped 4 bases and J dropped 2; count of bases not matched to a gene: 5. Per the germline V gene, CDR1 is SEHNR and CDR2 is FQNEAQ (reference sequence). The CDR3 length is 16 residues. Assay: immunoSEQ multiplex PCR; the TCRdb copy retains only in-frame clones and omits some. The sample consists of approximately 110,000 clones, more than 80% of them appearing once. Sequences were derived from peripheral blood, sampled on day 0 of AZD1222 vaccination. The chain uses TRBV7-9 and TRBJ2-6, with 7 bases aligning to TRBD2. This TCR was sampled from an adult in good health. The CDR3 reads CASSYDGRPGANVLTF. The CDR3 DNA sequence: TGTGCCAGCAGCTACGACGGGAGGCCTGGGGCCAACGTCCTGACTTTC.